The source of this T cell receptor beta chain is a study of T cells in Graves' hyperthyroidism and ophthalmopathy. Amplified TCR beta CDR3 regions derived from RNA transcripts. The HTBI set primed first-round TCR CDR3 RT-PCR. TCRdb ran MiXCR on the multiplex PCR reads and lists one entry per CDR3 protein. This table holds 200,000 or so distinct CDR3 sequences, about 17% found once. V shed 3 bases, J shed 0 bases, and the junction held 9 bases outside the gene matches. CDR1 SGDLS and CDR2 YYNGEE come from the germline V gene. The CDR3 is 17 residues long. Calling Graves' hyperthyroidism stable meant ophthalmopathy did not progress within 18 months. From roughly 9.2 ml of fresh peripheral blood, PBMCs were isolated. The study, taken as a whole, reports: Most clonotypes expanded in thyroid above 0.001 were likewise present in blood. From stable hyperthyroidism, ophthalmopathy was set apart by a 13 V-J model.

This clonotype was detected once. Its antigen remains unidentified. The chain recombines TRBV9 with TRBJ2-3; 8 nucleotides line up with TRBD2. The sequencing sample was made of blood. The clonotype originates from a woman between 45 and 65 years old with Graves' hyperthyroidism. CDR3 region: CASSARTLADSTDTQYF. The CDR3 DNA follows: TGTGCCAGCAGCGCCCGAACACTAGCGGATAGCACAGATACGCAGTATTTT.